This T cell receptor beta chain stems from a study of CD8 T cells in ankylosing spondylitis. Germline trimming cut 5 bases from V and 6 bases from J; bases unmatched to any gene: 9. Germline CDR1 MNHEY, CDR2 SMNVEV (reference sequence). The length of the CDR3 is 16 residues. Making use of molecular barcodes, quantitative 5'-RACE generated TCR beta libraries. MiXCR, run by TCRdb on the 5' RACE reads, gives a single entry per CDR3 protein. The sample yields roughly 140,000 distinct CDR3 sequences, 44% seen once. Sequencing input: synovial fluid, either unsorted or a sorted T cell fraction (not recorded which). This chain connects TRBV27 to TRBJ2-2, with 10 bases fitting TRBD2. The sequence was collected from a male donor with ankylosing spondylitis. The CDR3 region has the DNA TGTGCCAGCAGTACTAGCGGGGTCGTGGGGGCCGGGGAGCTGTTTTTT. Its translation is CASSTSGVVGAGELFF.